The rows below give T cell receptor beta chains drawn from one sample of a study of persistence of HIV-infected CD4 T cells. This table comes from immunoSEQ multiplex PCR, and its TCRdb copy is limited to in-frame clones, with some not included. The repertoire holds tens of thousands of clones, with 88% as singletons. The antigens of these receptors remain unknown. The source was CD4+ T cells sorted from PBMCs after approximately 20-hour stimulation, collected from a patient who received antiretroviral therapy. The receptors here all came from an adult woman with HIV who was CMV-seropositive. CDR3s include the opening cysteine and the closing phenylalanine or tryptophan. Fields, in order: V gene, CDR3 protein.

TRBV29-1	CSVEGRGGYGYTF
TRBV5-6	CASSISAYGYTF
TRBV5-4	CASSLGGPGEKSYTF
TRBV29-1	CSVGTGEKETQYF
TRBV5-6	CASSYLAPGTQYF
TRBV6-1	CASSEWVGRLSDKNIQYF
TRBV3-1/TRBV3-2	CASSQNHQPQHF
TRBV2	CASRNTGVQGYTF
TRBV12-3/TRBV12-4	CASSLGTGSGYTF
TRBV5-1	CASSSEAGGPSNEQFF
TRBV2	CASTGQVNTGELFF
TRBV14	CASSQRTGGVDTQYF
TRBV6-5	CASMGYNYGYTF
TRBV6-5	CASMGGRGTEAFF
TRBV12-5	CASGLVLGGPYNEQFF
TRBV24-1	CATSEPYRPETQYF
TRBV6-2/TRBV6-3	CASSYSRRAQFF
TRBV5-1	CASSLAPSGGTDTQYF
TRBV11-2	CASSPTGGREKLFF
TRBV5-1	CASRAGQMMNTEAFF
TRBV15	CATSRPGQGAKNIQYF
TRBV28	CASGLRVAGANVLTF
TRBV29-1	CSAESQGFAFF
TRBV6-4	CASSWGGPYNEQFF
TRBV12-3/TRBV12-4	CASSFGQGGGYTF
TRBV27	CASSRTALSLNTEAFF
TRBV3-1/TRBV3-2	CASSHYRSHEKLFF
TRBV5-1	CASSRDSNQPQHF
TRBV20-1	CSANPYGYTF
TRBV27	CASSLHGAETQYF
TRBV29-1	CSVRGANTGELFF
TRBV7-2	CASSITTGSYEQYF
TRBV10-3	CATRDSERTDTQYF
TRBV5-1	CASSLRTGNTEAFF
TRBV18	CASSPYRQFDQPQHF
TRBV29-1	CSVAGYGYTF
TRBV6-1	CASSAPPPVGLIYGYTF
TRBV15	CATSRGQGEGYTF
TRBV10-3	CATAGTNNQPQHF
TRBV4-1	CASSQVRKSYEQYF
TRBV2	CASSEWGDAKNIQYF
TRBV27	CASSLRGGIYEHYF
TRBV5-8	CASSSRTAARGYTF
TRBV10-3	CAIRTEGGTNSPLHF
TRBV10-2	CASSESGGPLSNNEQFF
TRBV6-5	CAGTGSLAGNTIYF
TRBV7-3	CASSLTALNSPLHF
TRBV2	CASRPSPGGNYGYTF
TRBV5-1	CASGTAPNTEAFF
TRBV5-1	CASSLAAPGGGSSPLHF
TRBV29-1	CSAMERSTDTQYF
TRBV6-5	CASSYSGHTGNEQYF
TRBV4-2	CASSQDLDTEAFF
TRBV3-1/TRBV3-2	CASSQAGTNTGELFF
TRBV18	CASSPHQGVQQTQYF
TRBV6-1	CASSEGGSSTDTQYF
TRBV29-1	CSVARDSNQPQHF
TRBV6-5	CVSSDNVEPQHF
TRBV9	CASSPGTSGYYNEQFF
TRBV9	CASSGPTQNTEAFF